A selection of T cell receptor beta chains follows, all from one sample in a study of regulatory T cells in long-lasting Graves disease. TCRdb reprocessed the multiplex PCR reads with MiXCR, giving one entry per CDR3 protein. Counted here are fewer than 550,000 distinct CDR3 sequences, about 16% occurring once; the ten biggest clones make up approximately 25%. This sample also belongs to another study, concerning T cells in Graves' hyperthyroidism and ophthalmopathy.

Sample: peripheral blood mononuclear cells (PBMCs), taken at new diagnosis, from a patient treated with antithyroid drugs. The receptor source for this set is a woman aged 40-60 years with Graves disease. The CDR3 runs from the conserved cysteine through the conserved F or W. Each record gives: V gene, D gene, clone size, J gene, CDR3 protein, CDR3 DNA. A D gene is named only where the DNA matches it firmly. The listing skips clone size in some rows; elsewhere it reads once, few, many or a size class.

TRBV30	TRBD2	once	TRBJ2-2	CAWNDLAGGLTGELFF	TGTGCCTGGAATGACTTAGCGGGGGGGCTCACCGGGGAGCTGTTTTTT
TRBV4-2	.	.	TRBJ1-5	CASSQDPSRYQPQHF	TGTGCCAGCAGCCAAGATCCAAGCCGTTATCAGCCCCAGCATTTT
TRBV7-2	.	many	TRBJ1-4	CASSFIPGGMTNEKLFF	TGTGCCAGCAGCTTCATACCTGGGGGCATGACTAATGAAAAACTGTTTTTT
TRBV7-6	.	.	TRBJ1-1	CASSLGAGVNTEAFF	TGTGCCAGCAGCTTAGGGGCAGGGGTGAACACTGAAGCTTTCTTT
TRBV4-1	TRBD1	many	TRBJ2-3	CASSQEPGQGWDTQYF	TGCGCCAGCAGCCAGGAACCGGGACAGGGATGGGATACGCAGTATTTT
TRBV11-2	.	.	TRBJ1-5	CASSPDLYSNQPQHF	TGTGCCAGCAGCCCCGACCTATATAGCAATCAGCCCCAGCATTTT
TRBV28	.	many	TRBJ2-7	CASGAYEQYF	TGTGCCTCCGGTGCCTACGAGCAGTACTTC
TRBV18	.	many	TRBJ1-5	CASSPDGMNQPQHF	TGTGCCAGCTCACCCGACGGGATGAATCAGCCCCAGCATTTT
TRBV10-3	TRBD2	.	TRBJ2-3	CAIRVAGGYTDTQYF	TGTGCCATCAGGGTAGCGGGGGGCTATACAGATACGCAGTATTTT
TRBV12-3/TRBV12-4	TRBD1	many	TRBJ1-5	CASRYGTGDSNQPQHF	TGTGCCAGCAGATACGGGACAGGGGATAGCAATCAGCCCCAGCATTTT
TRBV19	.	.	TRBJ1-5	CASSRDGYSNQPQHF	TGTGCCAGTAGTAGGGACGGGTATAGCAATCAGCCCCAGCATTTT
TRBV6-1	.	few	TRBJ1-5	CASSSISDGSNQPQHF	TGTGCCAGCAGTAGCATCTCGGACGGTAGCAATCAGCCCCAGCATTTT
TRBV4-1	TRBD2	.	TRBJ2-2	CASSRRYTDYSPTSGQNTGELFF	TGCGCCAGCAGCCGCCGATACACCGATTACTCCCCTACTAGCGGTCAGAACACCGGGGAGCTGTTTTTT
TRBV11-2	TRBD2	.	TRBJ2-2	CASSLEGLGVNTGELFF	TGTGCCAGCAGCTTAGAGGGACTAGGGGTAAACACCGGGGAGCTGTTTTTT
TRBV19	TRBD1	.	TRBJ2-5	CASSVQGPNQETQYF	TGTGCCAGTAGTGTACAGGGGCCAAACCAAGAGACCCAGTACTTC
TRBV12-3/TRBV12-4	.	many	TRBJ1-3	CASSPGRLGNTIYF	TGTGCCAGCAGTCCAGGCCGGCTGGGAAACACCATATATTTT
TRBV7-3	TRBD2	.	TRBJ2-1	CASSLSGSPYNEQFF	TGTGCCAGCAGCTTAAGCGGGAGCCCCTACAATGAGCAGTTCTTC
TRBV5-1	.	.	TRBJ1-4	CASSPLGGTTNEKLFF	TGCGCCAGCAGCCCCCTGGGCGGGACAACTAATGAAAAACTGTTTTTT
TRBV10-1	.	many	TRBJ1-5	CASSEGTLYSNQPQHF	TGCGCCAGCAGTGAGGGGACACTTTATAGCAATCAGCCCCAGCATTTT
TRBV2	TRBD1	.	TRBJ1-2	CASNPRDRVGGYTF	TGTGCCAGCAACCCCCGGGACAGGGTGGGTGGCTACACCTTC
TRBV7-3	.	many	TRBJ2-1	CASSRPGANYNEQFF	TGTGCCAGCAGCCGACCGGGAGCGAACTACAATGAGCAGTTCTTC
TRBV6-1	TRBD1	.	TRBJ1-5	CASSPPGGQNNQPQHF	TGTGCCAGCAGCCCGCCCGGGGGACAGAACAATCAGCCCCAGCATTTT
TRBV20-1	.	many	TRBJ2-3	CSARDPRSTDTQYF	TGCAGTGCTAGAGATCCCCGAAGCACAGATACGCAGTATTTT
TRBV6-4	.	.	TRBJ1-6	CASSDGGSYNSPLHF	TGTGCCAGCAGTGACGGGGGCTCCTATAATTCACCCCTCCACTTT
TRBV6-2/TRBV6-3	.	many	TRBJ1-1	CASSEGLNTEAFF	TGTGCCAGCAGTGAGGGCTTGAACACTGAAGCTTTCTTT
TRBV7-9	TRBD2	.	TRBJ2-3	CARSSGGGSGDTQYF	TGTGCCCGCAGCTCAGGCGGGGGGTCGGGAGATACGCAGTATTTT
TRBV20-1	.	.	TRBJ1-2	CSAVLMVNYGYTF	TGCAGTGCTGTCCTCATGGTCAACTATGGCTACACCTTC
TRBV28	.	few	TRBJ2-1	CASSFSGAGNEQFF	TGTGCCAGCAGTTTCTCGGGGGCCGGCAATGAGCAGTTCTTC
TRBV10-3	TRBD1	.	TRBJ1-5	CAISEETGTQPQHF	TGTGCCATCAGTGAAGAGACAGGGACTCAGCCCCAGCATTTT
TRBV7-2	.	many	TRBJ2-1	CASSGRDGGARRFF	TGTGCCAGCAGCGGTAGGGACGGGGGAGCCCGTCGGTTCTTC
TRBV6-2/TRBV6-3	.	.	TRBJ1-1	CASRTGTGTEAFF	TGTGCCAGCAGAACCGGGACCGGCACTGAAGCTTTCTTT
TRBV7-2	.	many	TRBJ2-5	CASSRVYQETQYF	TGTGCCAGCAGTCGGGTGTACCAAGAGACCCAGTACTTC
TRBV12-3/TRBV12-4	TRBD2	.	TRBJ2-1	CASSFRGGGHEQFF	TGTGCCAGCAGTTTTCGCGGGGGGGGGCATGAGCAGTTCTTC
TRBV6-1	TRBD2	few	TRBJ2-7	CATKDGDRGGYEQYF	TGTGCCACAAAAGACGGCGACCGCGGGGGGTACGAGCAGTACTTC
TRBV12-3/TRBV12-4	.	many	TRBJ1-2	CASSPGRVGYGYTF	TGTGCCAGCAGTCCTGGCAGGGTGGGCTATGGCTACACCTTC
TRBV28	TRBD1	many	TRBJ1-2	CASSLIGTGYGYTF	TGTGCCAGCAGTTTAATCGGGACAGGCTATGGCTACACCTTC
TRBV12-3/TRBV12-4	.	.	TRBJ2-2	CASRRSRQGFTGELFF	TGTGCCAGCCGAAGGAGTCGGCAGGGATTCACCGGGGAGCTGTTTTTT
TRBV4-2	.	few	TRBJ2-2	CASSQGGGGASGELFF	TGTGCCAGCAGCCAAGGAGGAGGGGGGGCCTCCGGGGAGCTGTTTTTT
TRBV6-1	.	many	TRBJ1-1	CASTEGGLNTEAFF	TGTGCCAGCACCGAAGGAGGTTTGAACACTGAAGCTTTCTTT
TRBV6-2/TRBV6-3	TRBD1	few	TRBJ2-3	CASSQQGYHLTGTDTQYF	TGTGCCAGCAGTCAACAGGGGTACCACCTCACGGGCACAGATACGCAGTATTTT
TRBV6-5	TRBD1	many	TRBJ1-1	CASGSTGRNTEAFF	TGTGCCAGCGGTTCGACAGGGCGGAACACTGAAGCTTTCTTT
TRBV7-6	.	.	TRBJ2-2	CASSLEALSPGELFF	TGTGCCAGCAGCTTAGAGGCTTTATCCCCCGGGGAGCTGTTTTTT
TRBV7-6	TRBD1	few	TRBJ2-3	CASSPGQHSDTQYF	TGTGCCAGCAGCCCGGGACAGCATTCAGATACGCAGTATTTT
TRBV28	TRBD2	.	TRBJ2-5	CASSPRLAGGLRETQYF	TGTGCCAGCAGTCCCCGGCTAGCGGGGGGGCTCAGAGAGACCCAGTACTTC
TRBV4-1	TRBD1	many	TRBJ1-2	CASSLILDRGYGYTF	TGCGCCAGCAGCCTCATTCTCGACAGGGGCTATGGCTACACCTTC
TRBV6-1	.	many	TRBJ1-5	CASSQDTDHQPQHF	TGTGCCAGCAGTCAGGACACGGATCATCAGCCCCAGCATTTT
TRBV5-1	.	many	TRBJ1-1	CASSLDNVDTEAFF	TGCGCCAGCAGCTTGGATAATGTGGACACTGAAGCTTTCTTT
TRBV7-9	TRBD1	.	TRBJ1-1	CASSLDRVGVF	TGTGCCAGCAGCCTGGACAGGGTCGGGGTTTTT